This entry features one T cell receptor beta chain sequence. This sample is drawn from a study of blood T cell repertoires in COVID-19. Whole-study context: COVID-19 samples, acute and convalescent, were from the United States, Italy and Spain. Sample material is recorded as cDNA or gDNA derived from T cells, B-cell-depleted T cells, or PBMCs.

Seattle enrolled patients during active infection and tracked them longitudinally. As processed by the authors: By means of reference gene primer amplification, nucleated cell counts were estimated. The table came from immunoSEQ multiplex PCR; TCRdb's copy has only in-frame clones and leaves some out. V and J calls plus clone size are reproduced from that table; the DNA served to infer D and trimming. The sample comprises 200,000 to 250,000 clones, roughly 85% of which are singletons, and about 2.5% rests with the top ten. The CDR3 loop spans 16 amino acids. Specimen: peripheral blood. V usage is TRBV21-1 and J usage is TRBJ1-1; the table's D call, TRBD1, was not checked against the DNA. TRBV21-1 is a known pseudogene. The receptor was isolated from a woman aged 70-85 years with COVID-19, enrolled during active disease. DNA for the CDR3: TGTGCCAGCAGCATCGGGCAGGGGTATATGAACACTGAAGCTTTCTTT. Residues: CASSIGQGYMNTEAFF.